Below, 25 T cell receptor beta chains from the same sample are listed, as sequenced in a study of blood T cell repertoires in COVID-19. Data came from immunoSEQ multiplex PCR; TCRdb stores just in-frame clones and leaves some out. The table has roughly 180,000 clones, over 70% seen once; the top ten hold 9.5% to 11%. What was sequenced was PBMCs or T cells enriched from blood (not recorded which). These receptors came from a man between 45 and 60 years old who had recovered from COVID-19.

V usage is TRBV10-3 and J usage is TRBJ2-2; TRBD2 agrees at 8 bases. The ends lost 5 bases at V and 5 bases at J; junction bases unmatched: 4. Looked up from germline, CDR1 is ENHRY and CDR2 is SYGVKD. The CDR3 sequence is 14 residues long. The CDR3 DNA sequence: TGTGCCATCAGTCGGGGGGGGCCGACCGGGGAGCTGTTTTTT. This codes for CAISRGGPTGELFF.

CDR3 residues: CASSYGQGTYEQYF. The CDR3 DNA is TGTGCCAGCAGCTACGGACAGGGGACCTACGAGCAGTACTTC. The genes are TRBV7-9 and TRBJ2-7; 9 nucleotides align to TRBD1. V shed 4 bases, J shed 2 bases, and the junction held 3 bases outside the gene matches. CDR3 length equals 14 residues. The germline gives CDR1 SEHNR, CDR2 FQNEAQ (reference sequence).

CDR3 amino acids: CASSSAGLATDTQYF. The CDR3 DNA reads TGTGCCAGCAGCTCCGCGGGACTAGCTACAGATACGCAGTATTTT. V gene TRBV5-4 combines with J gene TRBJ2-3; TRBD2 matches at 9 bases. The CDR3 loop spans 15 amino acids. The junction had 5 bases not matched to a gene; V was cut back by 3 bases and J by 3 bases. CDR1 is SGHNT and CDR2 is YYREEE in the germline V gene (reference sequence).

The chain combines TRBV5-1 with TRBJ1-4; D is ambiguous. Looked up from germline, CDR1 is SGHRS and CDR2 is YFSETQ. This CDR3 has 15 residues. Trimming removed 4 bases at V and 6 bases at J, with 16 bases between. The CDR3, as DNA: TGCGCCAGCAGCCCCGCACAAGTGGGCGATGAAAAACTGTTTTTT. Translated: CASSPAQVGDEKLFF.

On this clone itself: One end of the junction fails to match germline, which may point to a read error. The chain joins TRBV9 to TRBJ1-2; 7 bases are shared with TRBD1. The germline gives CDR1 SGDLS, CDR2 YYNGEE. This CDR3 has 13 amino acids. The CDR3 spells CASSEHGGQEIFF. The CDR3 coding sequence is TGTGCCAGCAGCGAACACGGAGGACAGGAAATTTTCTTC.

The CDR3 loop reads CASSENANTEAFF. The CDR3 nucleotides are TGTGCCAGCTCAGAGAATGCCAACACTGAAGCTTTCTTT. The rearrangement joins TRBV18 to TRBJ1-1; D unresolved. The CDR3 is 13 amino acids. The germline CDR1 and CDR2 sequences are KGHSH and LQKENI. Trimming pared 5 bases from V and 2 bases from J, leaving 9 bases between. Full variable domain (rest looked up from reference TRBV18 and TRBJ1-1): NAGVMQNPRHLVRRRGQEARLRCSPMKGHSHVYWYRQLPEEGLKFMVYLQKENIIDESGMPKERFSAEFPKEGPSILRIQQVVRGDSAAYFCASSENANTEAFFGQGTRLTVV.

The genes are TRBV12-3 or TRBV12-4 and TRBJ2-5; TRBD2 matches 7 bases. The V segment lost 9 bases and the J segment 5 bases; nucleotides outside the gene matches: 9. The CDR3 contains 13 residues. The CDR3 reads CASGGGFVETQYF. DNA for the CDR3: TGTGCCAGTGGGGGGGGTTTTGTGGAGACCCAGTACTTC.

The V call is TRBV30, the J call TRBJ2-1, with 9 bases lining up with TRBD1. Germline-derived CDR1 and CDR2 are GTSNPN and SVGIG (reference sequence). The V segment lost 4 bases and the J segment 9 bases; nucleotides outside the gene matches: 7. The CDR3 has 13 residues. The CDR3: CAWNGQGKGEQFF. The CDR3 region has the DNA TGTGCCTGGAACGGACAGGGGAAGGGTGAGCAGTTCTTC.

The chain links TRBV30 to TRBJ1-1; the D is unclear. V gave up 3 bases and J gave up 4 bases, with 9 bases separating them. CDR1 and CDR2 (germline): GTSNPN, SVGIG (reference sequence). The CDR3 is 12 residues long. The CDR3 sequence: CAWRLLSTEAFF. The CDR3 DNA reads TGTGCCTGGAGGCTACTTAGCACTGAAGCTTTCTTT.

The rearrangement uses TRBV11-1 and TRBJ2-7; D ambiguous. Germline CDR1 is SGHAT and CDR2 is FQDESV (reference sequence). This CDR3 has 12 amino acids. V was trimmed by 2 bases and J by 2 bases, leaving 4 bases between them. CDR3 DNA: TGTGCCAGCAGCTTAACAACCTACGAGCAGTACTTC. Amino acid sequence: CASSLTTYEQYF.

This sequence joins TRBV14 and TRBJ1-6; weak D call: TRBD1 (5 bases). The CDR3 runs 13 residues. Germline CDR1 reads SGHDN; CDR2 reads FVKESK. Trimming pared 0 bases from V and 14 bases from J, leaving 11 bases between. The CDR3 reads CASSQDAGWALHF. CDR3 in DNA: TGTGCCAGCAGCCAAGATGCAGGGTGGGCCCTCCACTTT.

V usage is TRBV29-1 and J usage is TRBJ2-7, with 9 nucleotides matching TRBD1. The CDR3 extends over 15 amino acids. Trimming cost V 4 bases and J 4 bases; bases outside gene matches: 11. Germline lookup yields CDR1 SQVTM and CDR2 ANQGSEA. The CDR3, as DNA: TGCAGCGTTGTGGGAATTACCGGGACAGGGTACGAGCAGTACTTC. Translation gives CSVVGITGTGYEQYF.

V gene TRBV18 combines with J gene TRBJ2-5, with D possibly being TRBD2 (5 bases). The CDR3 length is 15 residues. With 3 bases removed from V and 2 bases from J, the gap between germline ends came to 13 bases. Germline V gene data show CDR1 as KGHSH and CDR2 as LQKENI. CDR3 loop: CASSPPVGGQETQYF. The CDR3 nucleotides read TGTGCCAGCTCACCTCCGGTTGGAGGACAAGAGACCCAGTACTTC.

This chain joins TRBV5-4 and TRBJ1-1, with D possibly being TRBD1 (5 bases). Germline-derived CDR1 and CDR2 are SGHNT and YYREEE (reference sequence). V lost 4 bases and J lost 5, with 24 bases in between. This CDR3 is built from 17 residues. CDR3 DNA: TGTGCCAGCAGCCCCCGTGGCAGCTGGATGGGGGGAACTGAAGCTTTCTTT. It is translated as CASSPRGSWMGGTEAFF.

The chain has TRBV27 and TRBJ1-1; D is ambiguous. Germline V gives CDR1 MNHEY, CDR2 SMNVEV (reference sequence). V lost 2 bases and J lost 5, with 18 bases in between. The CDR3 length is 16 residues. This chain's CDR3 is CASSLVNSGLGTEAFF. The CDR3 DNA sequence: TGTGCCAGCAGTTTAGTTAACAGCGGCCTGGGGACTGAAGCTTTCTTT.

The CDR3 reads CASSYLAGVSEQYF. Here the CDR3 DNA reads TGTGCCAGCAGTTACCTAGCGGGAGTATCAGAGCAGTACTTC. The J gene is TRBJ2-7, the V gene TRBV6-2 or TRBV6-3; TRBD2 agrees at 10 bases. The germline V gene has CDR1 MNHEY and CDR2 SVGEGT. The CDR3 has 14 amino acids. The V and J ends lost 2 bases and 7 bases, in that order; junction bases with no gene match: 5.

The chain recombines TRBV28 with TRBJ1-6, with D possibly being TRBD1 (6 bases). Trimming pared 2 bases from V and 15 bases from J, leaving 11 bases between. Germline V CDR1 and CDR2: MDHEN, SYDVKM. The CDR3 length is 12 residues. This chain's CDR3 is CASSLQGKGLHF. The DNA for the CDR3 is TGTGCCAGCAGTTTACAGGGGAAGGGCCTCCACTTT.

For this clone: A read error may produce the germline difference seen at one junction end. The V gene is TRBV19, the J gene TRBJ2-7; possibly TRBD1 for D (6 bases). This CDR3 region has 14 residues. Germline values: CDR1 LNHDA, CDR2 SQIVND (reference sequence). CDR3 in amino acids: CASSLTNSRDIRDF. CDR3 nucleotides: TGTGCCAGTAGTCTCACAAATAGCCGGGACATAAGGGACTTC. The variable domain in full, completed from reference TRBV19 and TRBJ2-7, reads DGGITQSPKYLFRKEGQNVTLSCEQNLNHDAMYWYRQDPGQGLRLIYYSQIVNDFQKGDIAEGYSVSREKKESFPLTVTSAQKNPTAFYLCASSLTNSRDIRDFGPGTRLTVT.

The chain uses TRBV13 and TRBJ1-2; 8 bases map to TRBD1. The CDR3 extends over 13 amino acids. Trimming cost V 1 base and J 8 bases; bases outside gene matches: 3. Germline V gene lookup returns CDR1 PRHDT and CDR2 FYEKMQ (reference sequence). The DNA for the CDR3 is TGTGCCAGCAGCTTAGCAGGGGGCGAGGGCTACACCTTC. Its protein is CASSLAGGEGYTF.

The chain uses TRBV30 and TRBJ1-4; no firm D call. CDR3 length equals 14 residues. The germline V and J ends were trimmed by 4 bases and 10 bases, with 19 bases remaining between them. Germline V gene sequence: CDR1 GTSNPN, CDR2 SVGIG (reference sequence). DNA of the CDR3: TGTGCCTGGATGGTTCGGGGAGGTGGAGGAAAACTGTTTTTT. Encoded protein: CAWMVRGGGGKLFF.

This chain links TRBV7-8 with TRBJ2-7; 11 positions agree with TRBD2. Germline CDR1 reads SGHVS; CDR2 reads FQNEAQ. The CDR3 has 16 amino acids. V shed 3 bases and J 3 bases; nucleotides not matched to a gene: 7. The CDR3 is CASSFAGTSGFYEQYF. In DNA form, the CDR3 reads TGTGCCAGCAGCTTCGCCGGGACTAGCGGTTTCTACGAGCAGTACTTC.

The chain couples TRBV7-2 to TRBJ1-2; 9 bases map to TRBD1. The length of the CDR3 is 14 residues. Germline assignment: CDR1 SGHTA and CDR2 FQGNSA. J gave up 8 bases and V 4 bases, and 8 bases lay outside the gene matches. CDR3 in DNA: TGTGCCAGCAGCTCAGGCCCGGGACAGGGCGGCTACACCTTC. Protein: CASSSGPGQGGYTF.

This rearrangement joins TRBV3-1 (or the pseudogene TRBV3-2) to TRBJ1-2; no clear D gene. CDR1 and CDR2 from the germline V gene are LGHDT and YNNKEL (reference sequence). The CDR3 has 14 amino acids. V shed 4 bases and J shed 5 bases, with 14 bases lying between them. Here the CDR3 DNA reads TGTGCCAGCAGCCCGGACGGGAATTTATATGGCTACACCTTC. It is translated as CASSPDGNLYGYTF.

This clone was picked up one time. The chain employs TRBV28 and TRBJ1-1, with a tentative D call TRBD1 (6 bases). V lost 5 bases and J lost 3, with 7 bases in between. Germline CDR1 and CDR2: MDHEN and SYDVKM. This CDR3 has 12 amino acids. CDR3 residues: CASSGQYTEAFF. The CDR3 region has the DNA TGTGCCAGCAGTGGACAGTACACTGAAGCTTTCTTT.

The CDR3 reads CASSYSPIVGNTIYF. CDR3 DNA sequence: TGTGCCAGCAGTTACTCCCCTATTGTTGGAAACACCATATATTTT. The chain links TRBV6-6 to TRBJ1-3, with D unclear. The germline V gene has CDR1 MNHNY and CDR2 SVGAGI (reference sequence). The CDR3 is 15 residues long. V lost 0 bases and J 3 bases, leaving 9 bases between the germline ends.